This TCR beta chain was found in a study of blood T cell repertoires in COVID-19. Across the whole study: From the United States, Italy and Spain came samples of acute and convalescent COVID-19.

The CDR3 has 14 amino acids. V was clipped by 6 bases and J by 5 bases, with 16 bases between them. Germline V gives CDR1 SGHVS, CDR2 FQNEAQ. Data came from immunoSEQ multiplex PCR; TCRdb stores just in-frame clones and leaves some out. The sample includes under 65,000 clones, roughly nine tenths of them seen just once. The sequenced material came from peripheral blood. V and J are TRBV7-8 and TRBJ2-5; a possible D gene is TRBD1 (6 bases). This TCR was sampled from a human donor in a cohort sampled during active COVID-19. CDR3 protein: CASSRYRDQETQYF. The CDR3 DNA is TGTGCCAGCAGTCGCTACAGGGATCAGGAGACCCAGTACTTC.